This is a list of T cell receptor beta chains from one sample in a study of blood T cell repertoires in COVID-19. Only in-frame clones appear in the TCRdb table, and some are missing; sequencing was by immunoSEQ multiplex PCR. The data hold over 85,000 clones, with about 90% observed a single time. Material: peripheral blood. Receptor source: a man between 18 and 29 years old with acute or convalescent COVID-19. The CDR3 runs from the conserved cysteine through the conserved F or W. A D gene is named only where the DNA matches it firmly. Not every row has a clone size; where given, it reads once, few, many or a size class.

v_gene,d_gene,abundance,j_gene,CDR3nt,CDR3aa
TRBV2,TRBD2,-,TRBJ2-3,TGTGCCAGCAGTGGACCTTTAGCGGGGGGGCCAACAGATACGCAGTATTTT,CASSGPLAGGPTDTQYF
TRBV6-5,-,-,TRBJ2-1,TGTGCCAGCAGTTCATGGGGCGAGCAGTTCTTC,CASSSWGEQFF
TRBV27,-,-,TRBJ1-2,TGTGCCAGCAGCCTGTCGGGATTCATGGTCTATGGCTACACCTTC,CASSLSGFMVYGYTF
TRBV19,TRBD1,once,TRBJ1-2,TGTGCCAGTAGGCGGGGACAGGGGCCCTATGGCTACACCTTC,CASRRGQGPYGYTF
TRBV4-1,TRBD1,-,TRBJ1-2,TGCGCCAGCGGAGGCGGGGACAGGGGGTATGGCTACACCTTC,CASGGGDRGYGYTF
TRBV21-1,-,-,TRBJ2-7,TGTGCCAGCAGCAAACCTATATACCTAATCGCCCCTGCCGAGCAGTACTTC,CASSKPIYLIAPAEQYF
TRBV12-5,-,-,TRBJ2-7,TGTGCTAGTGGGCCTGGCCAACCGCCCTCCTACGAGCAGTACTTC,CASGPGQPPSYEQYF
TRBV6-5,-,-,TRBJ1-2,TGTGCCAGCAGTCGGCTTGGGCCCTATGGCTACACCTTC,CASSRLGPYGYTF
TRBV7-9,-,-,TRBJ1-4,TGTGCCAGCAGCTTAGATCGGACTAATGAAAAACTGTTTTTT,CASSLDRTNEKLFF
TRBV14,TRBD2,-,TRBJ2-1,TGTGCCAGCAGCCAAGATGGGTTAGCGGGTCATAACAATGAGCAGTTCTTC,CASSQDGLAGHNNEQFF
TRBV18,TRBD1,-,TRBJ1-6,TGTGCCAGCTCACCACAGAAGACAGGGCGGGCGGCTAATTATTCACCCCTCCACTTT,CASSPQKTGRAANYSPLHF
TRBV5-4,TRBD1,-,TRBJ2-5,TGTGCCAGCAGCTCAGGGGGAAGGGAGACCCAGTACTTC,CASSSGGRETQYF
TRBV5-1,TRBD2,-,TRBJ2-5,TGCGCCAGCAGCGTGAGGACTAGCGGGGGGACAGAGACCCAGTACTTC,CASSVRTSGGTETQYF
TRBV4-1,-,-,TRBJ2-7,TGCGCCAGCAGCCAACTCAAGGGACTCCTTACCCCCTACGAGCAGTACTTC,CASSQLKGLLTPYEQYF
TRBV25-1,TRBD1,-,TRBJ1-4,TGTGCCAGCAGTATTAGGACAGGGGAAAAACTGTTTTTT,CASSIRTGEKLFF
TRBV18,-,once,TRBJ2-3,TGTGCCAGCTCACCTCCGGGGAGTAGCACAGATACGCAGTATTTT,CASSPPGSSTDTQYF
TRBV30,-,-,TRBJ1-1,TGTGCCTGGAGTGTTAGGGGCTTAAAGAACACTGAAGCTTTCTTT,CAWSVRGLKNTEAFF
TRBV3-1/TRBV3-2,-,medium-sized,TRBJ1-2,TGTGCCAGCAGAGCAGGGAAGTATGGCTACACCTTC,CASRAGKYGYTF
TRBV6-1,-,-,TRBJ1-5,TGTGCCAGCAGTGAAAGCAAAGGGGTCAATCAGCCCCAGCATTTT,CASSESKGVNQPQHF
TRBV9,-,-,TRBJ2-5,TGTGCCAGCAGCGTAGCTCAGGGGCAAGAGACCCAGTACTTC,CASSVAQGQETQYF
TRBV27,-,-,TRBJ1-5,TGTGCCAGCAGTTACTATAAAGATGGTAATCAGCCCCAGCATTTT,CASSYYKDGNQPQHF
TRBV27,TRBD1,-,TRBJ1-1,TGTGCCAGCAGTTTGACAGGGGCCCAGAACACTGAAGCTTTCTTT,CASSLTGAQNTEAFF
TRBV7-9,TRBD1,once,TRBJ1-1,TGTGCCAGCAGCTTAGATGGGGCAGGAGCTGCAGGGGGAGCTTTCTTT,CASSLDGAGAAGGAFF
TRBV30,-,-,TRBJ2-2,TGTGCCTGGAGTACCCTATTGGGGGCGACCGGGGAGCTGTTTTTT,CAWSTLLGATGELFF
TRBV2,-,-,TRBJ1-5,TGTGCCAGCAGTGAAGGACAGGGCAATCAGCCCCAGCATTTT,CASSEGQGNQPQHF
TRBV24-1,TRBD1,-,TRBJ2-7,TGTGCCACCTTTAAGTCGACAGGGTACCGCTACGAGCAGTACTTC,CATFKSTGYRYEQYF
TRBV5-6,-,once,TRBJ2-3,TGTGCCAGCAGCTTGGGGGCCGGCACAGATACGCAGTATTTT,CASSLGAGTDTQYF
TRBV2,TRBD1,-,TRBJ1-4,TGTGCCAGCAGTGACGGACGGACAGGGAATGAAAAACTGTTTTTT,CASSDGRTGNEKLFF
TRBV6-5,-,-,TRBJ1-1,TGTGCCAGCAGCCTAAACCAACAGGGAAACACTGAAGCTTTCTTT,CASSLNQQGNTEAFF
TRBV27,-,-,TRBJ2-5,TGTGCCAGCAGTTTTGGGCAGCAAGAGACCCAGTACTTC,CASSFGQQETQYF
TRBV5-8,-,-,TRBJ2-1,TGTGCCAGCAGCGTGGGACTCCAAGACGGCGATGAGCAGTTCTTC,CASSVGLQDGDEQFF
TRBV7-9,-,few,TRBJ1-2,TGTGCCAGCACCGAATCAGGGAGGCGCTTTGGCTACACCTTC,CASTESGRRFGYTF
TRBV9,TRBD2,-,TRBJ2-3,TGTGCCCGCAGCGTCGGAGAAGGCGGGGGGGCGGGAGATACGCAGTATTTT,CARSVGEGGGAGDTQYF
TRBV5-1,-,-,TRBJ1-2,TGCGCCAGCAGCTTGGGACAGAACTATGGCTACACCTTC,CASSLGQNYGYTF
TRBV7-8,-,-,TRBJ1-1,TGTGCCAGCAGCAGAGGACAGCCGAACACTGAAGCTTTCTTT,CASSRGQPNTEAFF
TRBV4-1,TRBD1,few,TRBJ1-2,TGCGCCAGCAGCCAAGAGGGGACAGACGGTGGCTACACCTTC,CASSQEGTDGGYTF
TRBV13,-,-,TRBJ1-4,TGTGCCAGCAGCTCGGGGAATACTAATGAAAAACTGTTTTTT,CASSSGNTNEKLFF
TRBV7-9,TRBD1,-,TRBJ1-1,TGTGCCAGCAGCTTAGCGACAGGGGGGGACACTGAAGCTTTCTTT,CASSLATGGDTEAFF
TRBV18,TRBD2,-,TRBJ2-1,TGTGCCAGCTCACCGAGGACTAGCGGGGGCCCGGAGCAGTTCTTC,CASSPRTSGGPEQFF
TRBV5-1,-,-,TRBJ2-7,TGCGCCAGCAGCACCTCAGGGGTCCCCTACGAGCAGTACTTC,CASSTSGVPYEQYF
TRBV4-1,-,-,TRBJ1-2,TGCGCCAGCAGCCAAGAGGACAGTCTGGCGAGCACCTTC,CASSQEDSLASTF
TRBV29-1,TRBD1,-,TRBJ2-5,TGCAGCGGGCTCAGGGGGCTGGGAGAGACCCAGTACTTC,CSGLRGLGETQYF
TRBV12-3/TRBV12-4,-,-,TRBJ1-1,TGTGCCAGCAGTTTGCAGGGGATGGCTGAAGCTTTCTTT,CASSLQGMAEAFF
TRBV14,-,-,TRBJ1-2,TGTGCCAGCAGCCCCCGCGGGATGGGCTATGGCTACACCTTC,CASSPRGMGYGYTF
TRBV19,-,-,TRBJ1-6,TGTGCCAGTAGTATTCAACAGCGGAATTCACCCCTCCACTTT,CASSIQQRNSPLHF
TRBV7-9,TRBD1,-,TRBJ2-7,TGTGCCAGCAGCCACTGGGACAGCTACGAGCAGTACTTC,CASSHWDSYEQYF
TRBV24-1,-,-,TRBJ2-2,TGTGCCACCAGTGATTTAGGGACAAGGAACACCGGGGAGCTGTTTTTT,CATSDLGTRNTGELFF
TRBV12-3/TRBV12-4,-,-,TRBJ1-1,TGTGCCAGCAGTCCCCCGCGGGCTTTAAAAGCTTTCTTT,CASSPPRALKAFF
TRBV5-5,-,-,TRBJ1-1,TGTGCCAGCAGCTCAGACATGAACACTGAAGCTTTCTTT,CASSSDMNTEAFF
TRBV5-1,-,-,TRBJ2-2,TGCGCCAGCAGCTTGGAGATAGCTGTCGGGGAGCTGTTTTTT,CASSLEIAVGELFF
TRBV27,-,-,TRBJ2-3,TGTGCAACCGGAGAAGCGGAGAGCACAGATACGCAGTATTTT,CATGEAESTDTQYF
TRBV29-1,TRBD1,-,TRBJ1-2,TGCAGCGTATCCGGGACAGTCTATGGCTACACCTTC,CSVSGTVYGYTF
TRBV27,-,-,TRBJ1-6,TGTGCCAGCAGTTTACCTGGGGAGGTTGCACCCCTCCACTTT,CASSLPGEVAPLHF
TRBV7-9,TRBD1,-,TRBJ1-1,TGTGCCAGCAGCTTGAGACCGGGACAGGGGAGATGGACTGAAGCTTTCTTT,CASSLRPGQGRWTEAFF
TRBV6-6,TRBD1,-,TRBJ2-1,TGTGCCAGCAGTCTAGGGACAGGGATCCCTTCCTACAATGAGCAGTTCTTC,CASSLGTGIPSYNEQFF